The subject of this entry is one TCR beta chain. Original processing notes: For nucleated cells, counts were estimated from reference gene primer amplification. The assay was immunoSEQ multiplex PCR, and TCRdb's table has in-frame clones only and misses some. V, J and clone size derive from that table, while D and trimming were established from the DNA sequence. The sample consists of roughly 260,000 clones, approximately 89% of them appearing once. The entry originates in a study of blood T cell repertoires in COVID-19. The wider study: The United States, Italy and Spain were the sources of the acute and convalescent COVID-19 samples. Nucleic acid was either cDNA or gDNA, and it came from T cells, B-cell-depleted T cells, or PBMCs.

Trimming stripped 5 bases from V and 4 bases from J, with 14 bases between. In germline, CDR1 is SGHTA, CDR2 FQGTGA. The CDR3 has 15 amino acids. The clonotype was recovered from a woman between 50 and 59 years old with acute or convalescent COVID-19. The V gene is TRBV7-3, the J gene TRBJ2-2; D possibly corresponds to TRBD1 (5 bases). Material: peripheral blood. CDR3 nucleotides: TGTGCCAGCAGCCATCAGGGCCCTGGCACCGGGGAGCTGTTTTTT. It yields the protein CASSHQGPGTGELFF.